This entry lists 14 T cell receptor beta chains sequenced from one sample in a study of T cell repertoires in cytomegalovirus infection. From the reads, TCRdb called clonotypes with MiXCR, one entry per CDR3 protein. This table holds around 350,000 distinct CDR3 sequences, 15% to 20% found once. The sequenced sample consisted of PBMCs. The receptors shown here come from a human donor in good health (CMV status not recorded). Some clones in this sample may be carry-over from other donors' samples.

This clonotype was seen a few times. The chain recombines TRBV6-5 with TRBJ2-7, with TRBD2 identical over 8 bases. The germline CDR1 and CDR2 sequences are MNHEY and SVGAGI. V lost 0 bases and J lost 5; bases outside the gene matches: 9. The CDR3 runs to 16 residues. CDR3 nucleotides: TGTGCCAGCAGTTACTCAGGGGCGGGAGGACCCCACGAGCAGTACTTC. It codes for CASSYSGAGGPHEQYF.

This clonotype was counted ten times or more. The chain joins TRBV6-1 to TRBJ1-5; 8 bases are shared with TRBD1. The junction had 0 bases not matched to a gene; V was cut back by 2 bases and J by 6 bases. Per germline, CDR1 MNHNS and CDR2 SASEGT. The CDR3 runs 13 residues. The CDR3 nucleotides read TGTGCCAGCAGTGAACAGGGGGCTCAGCCCCAGCATTTT. Residues: CASSEQGAQPQHF.

This clonotype was seen only a few times. The chain has TRBV20-1 and TRBJ2-1; perhaps TRBD1 as D (5 bases). This CDR3 contains 11 residues. V was trimmed by 7 bases and J by 10 bases, leaving 14 bases between them. Germline V gives CDR1 DFQATT, CDR2 SNEGSKA (reference sequence). CDR3: CSVGHRAEQFF. The CDR3 region has the DNA TGCAGTGTAGGACACAGAGCCGAGCAGTTCTTC.

This clonotype occurred many times. The CDR3 bases are TGTGCCAGCAGCTTGTCTGGGGGGGGGCTCCAAGAGACCCAGTACTTC. Translation: CASSLSGGGLQETQYF. The rearrangement links TRBV7-2 to TRBJ2-5; D might be TRBD2 (7 bases). V shed 3 bases and J shed 1 base, with 15 bases lying between them. There are 16 residues in the CDR3. CDR1 is SGHTA and CDR2 is FQGNSA in the germline V gene.

The chain joins TRBV9 to TRBJ2-1; possibly TRBD1 for D (5 bases). The CDR3 totals 17 residues. From germline, CDR1 is SGDLS and CDR2 YYNGEE. V was clipped by 4 bases and J by 5 bases, with 22 bases between them. The CDR3 DNA is TGTGCCAGCAGCCCCCGAAGCGTGCAGGGATCTAACAATGAGCAGTTCTTC. This sequence encodes CASSPRSVQGSNNEQFF.

This clonotype occurred many times. The chain has TRBV29-1 and TRBJ1-2; D uncertain. V was shortened by 3 bases and J by 3 bases, with 5 bases between the two germline ends. CDR1 and CDR2 (germline): SQVTM, ANQGSEA. This CDR3 spans 11 amino acids. In DNA, the CDR3 is TGCAGCGTTGAGTTCGACTATGGCTACACCTTC. Translation: CSVEFDYGYTF.

This clonotype has a handful of counts. This sequence joins TRBV12-3 or TRBV12-4 and TRBJ2-5; D unclear. The ends were cut back, 0 bases at V and 5 bases at J, with 7 bases in the middle. This CDR3 is 13 amino acids long. In DNA form, the CDR3 reads TGTGCCAGCAGTTTAGCGCATTCGGAGACCCAGTACTTC. Encoded protein: CASSLAHSETQYF.

The chain recombines TRBV6-2 or TRBV6-3 with TRBJ2-5, with D perhaps being TRBD1 or TRBD2 (7 bases each). This CDR3 has 15 residues. V was cut by 6 bases and J by 5 bases, with 19 bases left in between. Germline values: CDR1 MNHEY, CDR2 SVGEGT. The CDR3 DNA reads as TGTGCCAGCAGCGAATTAAGACAGGGAGGGGAGACCCAGTACTTC. As protein: CASSELRQGGETQYF.

This rearrangement joins TRBV5-3 to TRBJ2-1, with TRBD1 identical over 7 bases. TRBV5-3 is annotated as an ORF whose role is uncertain. Trimming at V came to 3 bases and at J to 4 bases, leaving 19 bases not matched to a gene. The CDR3 is 19 amino acids. Here the CDR3 DNA reads TGTGCCAGAAGCTCCGGTGGAAACAAAGACAGGGCGAGGTACAATGAGCAGTTCTTC. Translating gives CARSSGGNKDRARYNEQFF.

Only a few counts were recorded for this clonotype. The chain couples TRBV7-9 to TRBJ2-5; D tentatively fits TRBD1 or TRBD2 (5 bases each). From germline, CDR1 is SEHNR and CDR2 FQNEAQ (reference sequence). The germline V and J ends were trimmed by 5 bases and 5 bases, with 12 bases remaining between them. CDR3 length: 13 amino acids. The DNA for the CDR3 is TGTGCCAGCAGCCAGAGGGGACGGGAGACCCAGTACTTC. Residues: CASSQRGRETQYF.

With respect to this clonotype: The CDR3 carries no conserved terminal phenylalanine or tryptophan, so it likely arises from a read error. V gene TRBV6-8 combines with J gene TRBJ2-7; TRBD1 is a possible D gene (6 bases). CDR3 size: 14 residues. Germline CDR1 is MNHGY and CDR2 is SAAAGT. Trimming cost V 5 bases and J 5 bases, with 16 bases left between them. CDR3 nucleotide sequence: TGTGCCAGCAGTACCAGACAGGCCCCCCACGAGCAGTACTCC. Protein: CASSTRQAPHEQYS.

This clonotype has more than one count but fewer than ten. This chain links TRBV6-6 with TRBJ1-6, with TRBD1 identical over 7 bases. J gave up 9 bases and V 1 base, and 6 bases lay outside the gene matches. The CDR3 is made up of 15 amino acids. Germline V gene data show CDR1 as MNHNY and CDR2 as SVGAGI (reference sequence). The CDR3: CASSYYRDRGSPLHF. In DNA form, the CDR3 reads TGTGCCAGCAGTTACTACCGGGACAGAGGTTCACCCCTCCACTTT.

This clonotype occurred many times. The rearrangement uses TRBV7-2 and TRBJ1-2, with a possible D match to TRBD1 (5 bases). The CDR3 spans 13 residues. V lost 1 base and J lost 5, with 8 bases in between. Germline V lookup: CDR1 SGHTA, CDR2 FQGNSA. The CDR3 loop is CASSLGGVYGYTF. CDR3 sequence (DNA): TGTGCCAGCAGCTTAGGAGGGGTTTATGGCTACACCTTC.

Many counts were recorded for this clonotype. This rearrangement joins TRBV19 to TRBJ2-1, with D possibly TRBD2 on 6 matching bases. V shed 6 bases and J shed 8 bases, with 17 bases lying between them. This CDR3 is built from 14 residues. Germline-derived CDR1 and CDR2 are LNHDA and SQIVND (reference sequence). CDR3 region: CASRPVAASDEQFF. CDR3 DNA sequence: TGTGCCAGTAGGCCCGTAGCGGCGTCGGATGAGCAGTTCTTC.